Sequencing of this T cell receptor (beta chain) was carried out in a study of TIL therapy for anti-PD-1-resistant metastatic lung cancer (dated by TCRdb to the early 2020s). Regarding the complete study: Tumors were harvested prior to any PD-1/PD-L1 blockade, after which nivolumab was administered to patients, and lymphodepletion, expanded TIL infusion and IL-2 were given to patients who progressed. Enrolled patients had a median age of roughly 50 years (range 38-75) and a median tumor PD-L1 proportion score of less than 7%. Most of the cohort had lung adenocarcinoma, including several EGFR-mutant tumors and two ALK-rearranged tumors, and half of the patients were either current or former smokers. A median non-synonymous tumor mutation burden of approximately 1.5 mutations per megabase was determined across the cohort by whole-exome sequencing. Tumor and peripheral blood T cell receptor beta sequencing was used to track clonotypes across tumor, expanded TIL product and serial blood samples.

To note about this clone: The antigen it recognizes is unknown. Per-base quality was not reported, and no clone a single base away is much larger than it.

TCR beta CDR3 regions were amplified from genomic DNA by bias-controlled multiplex PCR with the immunoSEQ v3 hsTCRB kit. An Illumina NextSeq 500 was used to sequence the TCR libraries, reaching 2 million or so read pairs at survey level or roughly 5-6.5 million at deep level. The published analysis was carried out like this. V, D and J genes were assigned, non-productive sequences were removed, and clonality was reported by immunoSEQ Analyzer software. Repertoires were compared using productive Simpson clonality and Morisita overlap index of productive TRB rearrangements between infused TIL and blood. For each clone in blood, the absolute clonotype count was estimated by multiplying the lymphocyte count by the CD3+ fraction and by the clone's productive frequency. TCRdb provides this immuneACCESS table in a form limited to in-frame rearrangements. Some clones are lacking; in checked studies, under half of them reflect an unresolved V gene, and why the rest are absent is not known. Clonal size and the V and J genes are those of that table, whereas D and trimming came from the DNA. The sample has about 60,000 clones on record, roughly 87% of them singletons. The ten largest clones represent roughly 2.6% of the sample.

The CDR3 has 14 amino acids, counting the end cysteine and phenylalanine. The only DNA kept is the CDR3, 42 bases in frame from the first base. V loses 5 bases of germline sequence and J loses 1 base, and the interval between the two ends is 12 bases. Via the germline V gene (reference sequence), CDR1 is LNHDA and CDR2 SQIVND. Here is what the overall study found, with its caveats: The study protocol defined all tumor marker inferences as exploratory. Clonotypes from the infused TIL partially replaced the baseline peripheral repertoire and then declined over months, and persistence showed no apparent association with response. The cohort was highly selected, including more treatment-naive, never-smoker and oncogene-addicted patients than is typical, which limits generalizability.

Reading the label with the study, this specimen's time point is: pre-treatment sample, taken before nivolumab and TIL therapy. A phase I trial run at two centers enrolled adults with stage 4 NSCLC between October 2017 and January 2020. The samples were obtained from a phase I trial that was single-arm and open-label and tested tumor-infiltrating lymphocyte therapy combined with nivolumab in advanced non-small cell lung cancer. Blood mononuclear cells were isolated from EDTA tubes by Ficoll gradient and were snap-frozen as pellets, and DNA was extracted with a Qiagen mini-prep kit. This receptor was taken from a person aged 25 to 80 with non-small cell lung cancer. The V gene is TRBV19 and the J gene is TRBJ2-7; no D gene can be assigned with confidence. The specimen comprised blood, sampled at baseline. The CDR3 here reads CASSSDVGSYEQYF. The DNA reads TGTGCCAGTAGTTCCGACGTGGGGTCCTACGAGCAGTACTTC. Reference TRBV19 and TRBJ2-7 genes cover what lies past the CDR3, so the full variable domain is DGGITQSPKYLFRKEGQNVTLSCEQNLNHDAMYWYRQDPGQGLRLIYYSQIVNDFQKGDIAEGYSVSREKKESFPLTVTSAQKNPTAFYLCASSSDVGSYEQYFGPGTRLTVT.